Reported below is one T cell receptor beta chain. The data are from a study of blood T cell repertoires in COVID-19. Participants' reported clinical history set cohort assignment. Cohort 3 recovery required two negative PCRs, clearance, or symptom resolution. TCRdb's table, derived via immunoSEQ multiplex PCR, lists solely in-frame clones and lacks some. Of about 160,000 clones in the sample, around 80% were seen once. The sequence was collected from a woman in her fifties or sixties who had recovered from COVID-19. The sample comprised PBMCs or T cells enriched from blood (not recorded which).

The CDR3 DNA reads TGCGCCAGCAGCGTGACGGAGACTACGGGAGAGCAGTACTTC. This codes for CASSVTETTGEQYF. The V call is TRBV5-1, the J call TRBJ2-7; TRBD2 might be the D (5 bases). The V end was cut by 4 bases, the J end by 7 bases, with 18 bases between. CDR3 length equals 14 residues. Germline V gene data show CDR1 as SGHRS and CDR2 as YFSETQ.